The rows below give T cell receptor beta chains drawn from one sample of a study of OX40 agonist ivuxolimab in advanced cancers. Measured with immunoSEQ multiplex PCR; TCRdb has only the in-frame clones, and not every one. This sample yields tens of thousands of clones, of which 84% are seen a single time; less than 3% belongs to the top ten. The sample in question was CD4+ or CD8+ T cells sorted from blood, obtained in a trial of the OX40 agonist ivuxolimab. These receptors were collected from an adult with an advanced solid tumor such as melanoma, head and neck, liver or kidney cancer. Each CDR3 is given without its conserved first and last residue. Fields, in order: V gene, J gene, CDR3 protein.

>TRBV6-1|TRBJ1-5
ASGPRPQH
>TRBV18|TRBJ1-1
ASSPRGGMDTEAF
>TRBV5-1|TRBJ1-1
ASSLRPQGGGNTEAF
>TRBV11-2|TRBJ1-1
ASSSTQNTEAF
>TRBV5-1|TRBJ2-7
ASSSAPRDELGQY
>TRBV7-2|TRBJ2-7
ASSLRGTSGRTYEQY
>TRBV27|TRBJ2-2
ASTLGGNTGELF
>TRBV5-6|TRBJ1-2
ASSLGSGGAHGYT
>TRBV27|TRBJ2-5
ASSSQGANWETQY
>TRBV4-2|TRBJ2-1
ASTAEVRDEQF
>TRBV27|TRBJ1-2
ASSHHPAGNYGYT
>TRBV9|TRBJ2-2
ASSVGQGFTGELF
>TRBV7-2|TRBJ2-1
ASLPGTRIFNEQF
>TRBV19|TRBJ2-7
ASSFTGTGLSYEQY
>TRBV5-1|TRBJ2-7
ASTAGTVSYEQY
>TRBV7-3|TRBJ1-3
ASSFGGTGNTIY
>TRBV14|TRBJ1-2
ASSQDRGGEGYT
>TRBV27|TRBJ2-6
ASRGVRGTGANVLT
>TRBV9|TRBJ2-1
ASSVGQGGYNEQF
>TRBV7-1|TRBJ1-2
ASSFPDRGGYGYT
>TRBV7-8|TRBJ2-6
ASSSLGGRTNVLT
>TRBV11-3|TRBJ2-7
ASKGRFYEQY
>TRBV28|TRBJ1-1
ASRPPAGVSTEAF
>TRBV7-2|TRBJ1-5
ASSLYSSNQPQH
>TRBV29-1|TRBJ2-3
SLLTNPDTQY
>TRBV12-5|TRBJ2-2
ASGLNTGELF
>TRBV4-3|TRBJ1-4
ASSQDHYTEGNEKLF
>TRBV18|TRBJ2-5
ASSPNGRGEETQY
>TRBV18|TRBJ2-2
ASSPGVGADTGELF
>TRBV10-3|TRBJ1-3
AISPVQGNTIY
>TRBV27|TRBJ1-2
ASSLYGQRIYT
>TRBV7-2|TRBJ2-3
ASSLGSSGKVTQY
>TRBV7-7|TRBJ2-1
ASSRDTYNEQF
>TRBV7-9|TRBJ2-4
ASSLWVTGSKNIQY
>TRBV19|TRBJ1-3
ASSIDRRPRGNTIY
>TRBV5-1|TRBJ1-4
ASSPAGQGAEKLF
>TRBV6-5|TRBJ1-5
ASSSYGNNQPQH
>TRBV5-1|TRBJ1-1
ASSNRGAGEAF
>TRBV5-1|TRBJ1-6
ASSAPESNSPLH
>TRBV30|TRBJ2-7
AWSRSFHEQY
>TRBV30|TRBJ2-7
AWGTSNYEQY
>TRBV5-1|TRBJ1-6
ASSTTGTGISPLH
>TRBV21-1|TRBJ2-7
ASSKIHWDRAPRGFSEQY
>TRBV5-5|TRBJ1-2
ASSFRDSYSYGYT
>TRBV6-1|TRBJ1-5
ASITGTGLNQPQH
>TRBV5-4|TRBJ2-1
ASTTTGARHNEQF
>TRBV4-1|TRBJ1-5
ASSQDPRGVQPQH
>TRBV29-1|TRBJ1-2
SVRVGTYYGYT
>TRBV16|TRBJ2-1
ASSGTASSYNEQF
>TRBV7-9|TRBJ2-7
ASSRTFTGTFSYEQY
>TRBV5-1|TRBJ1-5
ASSEGSNQPQH
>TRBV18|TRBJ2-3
ASSPRLAGVSDTQY
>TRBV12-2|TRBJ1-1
ASRLDRERAATEAF
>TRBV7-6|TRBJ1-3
ASSLVGGQGNTIY
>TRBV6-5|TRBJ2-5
ASSYPRTSQETQY